The clone carrying this TCR beta chain was observed many times. The antigen remains unidentified. The use of a sample-barcoded 5' primer and a J-beta primer mix characterized a second PCR of roughly 7 to 12 cycles. TCRdb reprocessed the 5' RACE reads with MiXCR, giving one entry per CDR3 protein. The sample contains some 1.7 million distinct CDR3 sequences, approximately 30% of which appear only once. The entry originates in a study of blood T cells in healthy people across ages. CDR1 and CDR2 from the germline V gene are SGHRS and YFSETQ. CDR3 length equals 16 residues. V shed 0 bases and J shed 1 base, with 14 bases lying between them. The study's findings and limits: Observed TCR beta diversity per million T cells went down as age went up. This fall followed a roughly linear course with age.

The sample consisted of blood. This sequence originates from a woman aged 30 to 39 in good health. The chain joins TRBV5-1 to TRBJ2-7; D may match TRBD1 or TRBD2 (5 bases each). For the CDR3, the DNA is TGCGCCAGCAGCTTGGGGGTCCGGGACGGATCCTACGAGCAGTACTTC. Protein product: CASSLGVRDGSYEQYF.